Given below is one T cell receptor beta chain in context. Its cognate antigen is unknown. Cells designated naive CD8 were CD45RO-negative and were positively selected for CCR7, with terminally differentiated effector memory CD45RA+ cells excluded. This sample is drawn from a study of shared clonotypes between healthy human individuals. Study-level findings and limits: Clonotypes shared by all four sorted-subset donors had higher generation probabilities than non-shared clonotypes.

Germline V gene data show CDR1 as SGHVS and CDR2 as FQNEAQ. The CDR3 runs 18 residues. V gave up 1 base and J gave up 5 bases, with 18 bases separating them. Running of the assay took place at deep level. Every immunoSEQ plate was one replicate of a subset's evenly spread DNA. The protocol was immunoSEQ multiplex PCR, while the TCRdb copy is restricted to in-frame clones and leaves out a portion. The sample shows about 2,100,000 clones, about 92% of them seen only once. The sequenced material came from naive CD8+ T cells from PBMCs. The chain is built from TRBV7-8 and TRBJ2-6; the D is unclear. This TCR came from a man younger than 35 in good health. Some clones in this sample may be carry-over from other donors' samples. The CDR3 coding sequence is TGTGCCAGCAGCTTAGTATTGATCGGCGGAGAATGGGCCAACGTCCTGACTTTC. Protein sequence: CASSLVLIGGEWANVLTF.